Presented here are 26 T cell receptor beta chains from one specimen sequenced in a study of blood T cell repertoires in COVID-19. Data came from immunoSEQ multiplex PCR; TCRdb stores just in-frame clones and leaves some out. Among roughly 40,000 clones listed, 88% were seen once. Sample: peripheral blood. These receptors were collected from a human donor in a cohort sampled during active COVID-19.

The chain joins TRBV5-1 to TRBJ2-7, with TRBD2 identical over 9 bases. The CDR3 length is 17 residues. The germline gives CDR1 SGHRS, CDR2 YFSETQ. The V segment lost 0 bases and the J segment 3 bases; nucleotides outside the gene matches: 10. The CDR3 here is CASSLEVAGAIGYEQYF. In DNA form, the CDR3 reads TGCGCCAGCAGCTTGGAGGTAGCGGGGGCGATTGGCTACGAGCAGTACTTC.

The V call is TRBV27, the J call TRBJ1-6; D is unresolved. The CDR3 is made up of 13 amino acids. V dropped 8 bases and J dropped 7 bases, with 12 bases sitting between them. The germline V gene encodes CDR1 MNHEY and CDR2 SMNVEV (reference sequence). DNA of the CDR3: TGTGCCAGCCGGCACAGATTAAATTCACCCCTCCACTTT. It is translated as CASRHRLNSPLHF.

The rearrangement joins TRBV5-5 to TRBJ1-5, with 7 bases that match TRBD1. The CDR3 has 18 residues. Germline lookup yields CDR1 SGHKS and CDR2 YYEKEE (reference sequence). J gave up 4 bases and V 4 bases, and 17 bases lay outside the gene matches. The CDR3 spells CASSVVPGEGAPNQPQHF. CDR3 DNA sequence: TGTGCCAGCAGCGTAGTCCCAGGAGAGGGGGCGCCGAATCAGCCCCAGCATTTT.

This chain joins TRBV24-1 and TRBJ2-5; TRBD1 aligns across 9 bases. V was clipped by 4 bases and J by 2 bases; unmatched bases: 10. The CDR3 covers 17 residues. The germline CDR1 and CDR2 sequences are KGHDR and SFDVKD. CDR3 sequence: CATSEKQGAVVQETQYF. DNA of the CDR3: TGTGCCACCAGTGAAAAACAGGGGGCCGTTGTTCAAGAGACCCAGTACTTC.

The chain combines TRBV7-3 with TRBJ2-1; TRBD2 aligns across 7 bases. V was pared by 4 bases and J by 8 bases, with 14 bases of the junction left unmatched. This CDR3 comprises 16 residues. Germline CDR1 is SGHTA and CDR2 is FQGTGA. In nucleotides, the CDR3 is TGTGCCAGCAGCTACTCTGGGGGAGCGGGACGCCATGAGCAGTTCTTC. The encoded protein is CASSYSGGAGRHEQFF.

This clone was recorded a few times. The gene calls are TRBV5-1 and TRBJ2-1; D gene uncertain. Trimming removed 4 bases from V and 9 bases from J, with 11 bases in between. The CDR3 contains 12 residues. Germline CDR1 is SGHRS and CDR2 is YFSETQ. The CDR3 DNA reads TGCGCCAGCAGCCGAGATGAGCCTGAGCAGTTCTTC. Its translation is CASSRDEPEQFF.

This clone appeared a few times. This chain connects TRBV5-8 to TRBJ1-6; D remains unclear. Trimming cost V 4 bases and J 7 bases, with 9 bases left between them. CDR1 and CDR2 (germline): SGHTS, YDEGEE. The CDR3 runs 13 residues. DNA of the CDR3: TGTGCCAGCAGCCCGTCCTTGAATTCACCCCTCCACTTT. Translation gives CASSPSLNSPLHF.

The chain joins TRBV6-4 to TRBJ1-5; 7 bases align to TRBD1. CDR3 length: 16 amino acids. V lost 3 bases, J lost 4 bases, and 9 bases stayed unmatched. Germline V lookup: CDR1 MRHNA, CDR2 SNTAGT. This CDR3 is CASSDGQALGNQPQHF. The CDR3 coding sequence is TGTGCCAGCAGTGATGGACAGGCACTAGGGAATCAGCCCCAGCATTTT.

This rearrangement joins TRBV4-3 to TRBJ2-3; 15 positions agree with TRBD2. This CDR3 region has 17 residues. V lost 0 bases and J lost 8; bases outside the gene matches: 6. From germline, CDR1 is LGHNA and CDR2 YSLEER. CDR3 protein: CASSQDSRTSGGGTQYF. The CDR3 bases are TGCGCCAGCAGCCAAGATTCGAGGACTAGCGGGGGGGGTACGCAGTATTTT.

This clone was detected only once. This rearrangement joins TRBV5-1 to TRBJ2-7, with 7 positions matching TRBD1. CDR3 length: 13 residues. The V gene end was trimmed by 4 bases and the J gene end by 3 bases; junction bases not matched to a gene: 4. CDR1 is SGHRS, CDR2 YFSETQ, per germline. The CDR3: CASSRTGDYEQYF. DNA for the CDR3: TGCGCCAGCAGCAGAACAGGGGACTACGAGCAGTACTTC.

The V gene is TRBV9, the J gene TRBJ2-1; 8 nucleotides match TRBD2. The CDR3 runs 15 residues. Germline-derived CDR1 and CDR2 are SGDLS and YYNGEE. J lost 3 bases, V lost 6 bases, and 8 bases had no gene match. CDR3 region: CASTRDSGIYNEQFF. The CDR3 nucleotides are TGTGCCAGCACGCGGGATAGCGGGATCTACAATGAGCAGTTCTTC.

The table lists this clone with a count of one. The chain joins TRBV2 to TRBJ2-1; 8 bases agree with TRBD1. This CDR3 has 12 amino acids. Germline assignment: CDR1 SNHLY and CDR2 FYNNEI. Trimming removed 6 bases from V and 7 bases from J; junction bases left unmatched: 2. This CDR3 is CASRTGGNEQFF. CDR3 in DNA: TGTGCCAGCAGAACAGGGGGAAATGAGCAGTTCTTC.

The gene calls are TRBV27 and TRBJ1-2; D is undetermined. Germline assignment: CDR1 MNHEY and CDR2 SMNVEV (reference sequence). The CDR3 totals 14 residues. V was shortened by 6 bases and J by 1 base, with 12 bases between the two germline ends. CDR3 coding DNA: TGTGCCAGCAGCCCGAGAAGATTTAACTATGGCTACACCTTC. Translating gives CASSPRRFNYGYTF.

In its sample, this clone was seen once. The V call is TRBV6-6, the J call TRBJ2-3, with 7 bases matching TRBD1. This CDR3 region has 13 residues. CDR1 and CDR2 (germline): MNHNY, SVGAGI (reference sequence). The ends lost 6 bases at V and 2 bases at J; junction bases unmatched: 2. The CDR3 reads CASRRGHTDTQYF. In DNA form, the CDR3 reads TGTGCCAGCAGGAGGGGGCACACAGATACGCAGTATTTT.

V is TRBV5-1 and J is TRBJ2-7; 9 nucleotides line up with TRBD1. Germline assignment: CDR1 SGHRS and CDR2 YFSETQ. This CDR3 comprises 14 residues. The J segment lost 5 bases and the V segment lost 1 base, leaving 4 bases of the junction unmatched. The CDR3 region has the DNA TGCGCCAGCAGCTTGTGGACAGGGGAGGACGAGCAGTACTTC. Its protein is CASSLWTGEDEQYF.

The rearrangement links TRBV4-3 to TRBJ1-3, with a possible D match to TRBD1 (5 bases). CDR1 LGHNA and CDR2 YSLEER come from the germline V gene. The CDR3 has 14 residues. The V and J ends lost 9 bases and 4 bases respectively, with 16 bases between them. The CDR3 sequence is CASSPQGTGNTIYF. The CDR3 DNA sequence: TGCGCCAGTAGTCCCCAGGGTACCGGAAACACCATATATTTT.

The V gene is TRBV25-1, the J gene TRBJ1-4; the match to TRBD1 covers 7 bases. This CDR3 region has 16 residues. V trimming: 1 base; J trimming: 8 bases; junction bases outside the gene matches: 10. CDR1 MGHDK and CDR2 SYGVNS come from the germline V gene. The CDR3 is CASSEFQGQETEKLFF. The CDR3 DNA sequence: TGTGCCAGCAGTGAATTTCAAGGACAGGAGACCGAAAAACTGTTTTTT.

The CDR3 DNA reads as TGTGCCAGCAACAAAAATTCCCCGGGACAGGGGGGCGAGCAGTACTTC. This encodes CASNKNSPGQGGEQYF. The rearrangement uses TRBV6-6 and TRBJ2-7; 11 nucleotides agree with TRBD1. V was clipped by 7 bases and J by 6 bases; unmatched bases: 14. Germline CDR1 and CDR2: MNHNY and SVGAGI (reference sequence). The CDR3 is made up of 16 amino acids.

V gene TRBV2 combines with J gene TRBJ2-4, with D hard to call. The CDR3 is made up of 13 amino acids. V lost 5 bases, J lost 0 bases, and 5 bases lay in between. Germline loops: CDR1 SNHLY, CDR2 FYNNEI. CDR3 amino acids: CASSLIAKNIQYF. CDR3 nucleotides: TGTGCCAGCAGTTTAATAGCCAAAAACATTCAGTACTTC.

The genes are TRBV5-1 and TRBJ1-3; D is uncertain. The germline V gene encodes CDR1 SGHRS and CDR2 YFSETQ. The CDR3 covers 13 residues. Trimming removed 0 bases from V and 4 bases from J, with 5 bases in between. The CDR3 bases are TGCGCCAGCAGCTTGGGCGGGGGAAACACCATATATTTT. This encodes CASSLGGGNTIYF. Together with reference TRBV5-1 and TRBJ1-3, the CDR3 gives the full variable domain: KAGVTQTPRYLIKTRGQQVTLSCSPISGHRSVSWYQQTPGQGLQFLFEYFSETQRNKGNFPGRFSGRQFSNSRSEMNVSTLELGDSALYLCASSLGGGNTIYFGEGSWLTVV.

The genes are TRBV9 and TRBJ2-1, with 9 positions matching TRBD2. V shed 2 bases and J 5 bases; nucleotides not matched to a gene: 8. Germline loops: CDR1 SGDLS, CDR2 YYNGEE. The CDR3 is 16 amino acids. The chain's CDR3 is CASSVTGGRADNEQFF. The CDR3 DNA is TGTGCCAGCAGCGTTACTGGCGGGAGGGCCGACAATGAGCAGTTCTTC.

The chain couples TRBV29-1 to TRBJ2-1, with TRBD2 identical over 8 bases. The germline V gene has CDR1 SQVTM and CDR2 ANQGSEA. Trimming removed 4 bases from V and 3 bases from J; junction bases left unmatched: 8. The CDR3 is 15 amino acids. Here the CDR3 DNA reads TGCAGCGTTGGTCGCAGAGCGGGGGTCTACAATGAGCAGTTCTTC. It translates to CSVGRRAGVYNEQFF.

This chain joins TRBV7-8 and TRBJ2-1, with 10 nucleotides matching TRBD2. The CDR3 extends over 15 amino acids. Germline V gives CDR1 SGHVS, CDR2 FQNEAQ. Germline trimming cut 1 base from V and 9 bases from J; bases unmatched to any gene: 6. CDR3 amino acids: CASSLVPSSGSEQFF. The CDR3, as DNA: TGTGCCAGCAGCTTAGTCCCCTCTAGCGGGAGTGAGCAGTTCTTC. Full variable domain (missing parts from reference TRBV7-8 and TRBJ2-1): GAGVSQSPRYKVAKRGQDVALRCDPISGHVSLFWYQQALGQGPEFLTYFQNEAQLDKSGLPSDRFFAERPEGSVSTLKIQRTQQEDSAVYLCASSLVPSSGSEQFFGPGTRLTVL.

This clone was counted once. Other DNA sequences from this sample encode an identical CDR3 as well. The chain links TRBV5-1 to TRBJ2-7, with 9 bases identical to TRBD2. The CDR3 is made up of 15 amino acids. The V segment lost 5 bases and the J segment 5 bases; nucleotides outside the gene matches: 11. Germline CDR1 and CDR2: SGHRS and YFSETQ. The CDR3 DNA reads as TGCGCCAGCAGTGTGGGAGGGCGGGGGGGCCACGAGCAGTACTTC. This encodes CASSVGGRGGHEQYF.

A few counts support this clone. The V gene is TRBV15, the J gene TRBJ2-3, with D hard to call. CDR1 and CDR2 from the germline V gene are LNHNV and YYDKDF (reference sequence). There are 14 residues in the CDR3. V gave up 2 bases and J gave up 0 bases, with 6 bases separating them. The chain's CDR3 is CATSRHSSTDTQYF. The CDR3 DNA is TGTGCCACCAGCAGACACTCCAGCACAGATACGCAGTATTTT.

The CDR3 region has the DNA TGTGCCAGCAGTACCCGGGGTCTGGCGACCCAGTACTTC. Encoded protein: CASSTRGLATQYF. The chain is built from TRBV12-3 or TRBV12-4 and TRBJ2-5, with a tentative D call TRBD2 (5 bases). CDR3 length: 13 residues. V lost 5 bases and J 7 bases, leaving 14 bases between the germline ends.